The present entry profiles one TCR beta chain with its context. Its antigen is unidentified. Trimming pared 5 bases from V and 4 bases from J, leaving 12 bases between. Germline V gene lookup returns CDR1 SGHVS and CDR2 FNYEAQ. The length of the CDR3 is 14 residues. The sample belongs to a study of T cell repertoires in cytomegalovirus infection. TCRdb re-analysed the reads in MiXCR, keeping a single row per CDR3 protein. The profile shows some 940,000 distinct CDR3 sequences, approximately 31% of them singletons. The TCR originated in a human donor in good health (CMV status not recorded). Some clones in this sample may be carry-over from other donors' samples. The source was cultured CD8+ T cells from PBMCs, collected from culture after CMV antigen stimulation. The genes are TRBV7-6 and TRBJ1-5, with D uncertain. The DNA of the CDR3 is TGTGCCAGCAGCGGGCCGGGCCTTAATCAGCCCCAGCATTTT. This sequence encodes CASSGPGLNQPQHF.